This TCR beta chain was sequenced during a study of cytomegalovirus exposure and HLA in healthy donors. Data came from immunoSEQ multiplex PCR; TCRdb stores just in-frame clones and leaves some out. The sample consists of approximately 170,000 clones, 85% of them appearing once. The germline gives CDR1 MNHEY, CDR2 SMNVEV (reference sequence). The CDR3 length is 12 residues. With V trimmed by 5 bases and J by 7 bases, 1 base remained unmatched. Study-level points and caveats: Confirmation was obtained in vitro that a few CMV-associated chains are specific for CMV antigens.

As concerns this clone: The target antigen is unknown.

Sequencing input: PBMCs. This TCR came from a young man in good health and CMV-seropositive. The rearrangement joins TRBV27 to TRBJ1-1; 10 bases match TRBD1. The CDR3 nucleotides are TGTGCCAGCAGTGGGGACAGGGGTGAAGCTTTCTTT. Protein: CASSGDRGEAFF.